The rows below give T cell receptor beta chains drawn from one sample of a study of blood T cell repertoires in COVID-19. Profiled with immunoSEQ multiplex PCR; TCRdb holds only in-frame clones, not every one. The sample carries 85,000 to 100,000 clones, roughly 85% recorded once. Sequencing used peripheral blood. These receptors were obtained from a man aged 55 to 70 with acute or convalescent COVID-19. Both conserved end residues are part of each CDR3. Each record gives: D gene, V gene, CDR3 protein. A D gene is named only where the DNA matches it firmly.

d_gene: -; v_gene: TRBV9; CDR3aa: CASSEPGAGELFF
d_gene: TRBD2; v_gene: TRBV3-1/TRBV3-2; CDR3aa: CASSQGTSGGEQFF
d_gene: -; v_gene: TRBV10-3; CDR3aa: CAISDPDGIGRYTF
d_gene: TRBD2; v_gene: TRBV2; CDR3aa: CASKVERDTDTQYF
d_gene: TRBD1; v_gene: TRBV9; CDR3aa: CASSEPRLTPGQVNYGYTF
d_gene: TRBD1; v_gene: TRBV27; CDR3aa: CASSTPGQGAGETQYF
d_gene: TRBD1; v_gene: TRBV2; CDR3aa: CASSLYRDSYEQYF
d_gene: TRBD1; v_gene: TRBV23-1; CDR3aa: CASSEDRGREGDGNTIYF
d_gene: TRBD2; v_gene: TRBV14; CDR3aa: CASSHSTRGLAGGRNYYEQYF
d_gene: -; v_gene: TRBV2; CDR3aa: CASSATRPTGANVLTF
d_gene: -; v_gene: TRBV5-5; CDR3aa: CASSLNLEAFF
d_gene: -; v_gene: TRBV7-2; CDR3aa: CASSLARASYEQYF
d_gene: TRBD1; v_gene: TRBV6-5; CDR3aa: CASSHGGTGFEQYF
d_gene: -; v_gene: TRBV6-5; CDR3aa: CASRRESSEAFF
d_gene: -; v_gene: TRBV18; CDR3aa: CASSPSGLRRGQPQHF
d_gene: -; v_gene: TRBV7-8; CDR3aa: CASSLALEANSPLHF
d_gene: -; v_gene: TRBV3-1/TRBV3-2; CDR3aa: CASSQEPLGVQYF
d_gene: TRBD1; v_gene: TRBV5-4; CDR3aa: CASSLAGTGINSPLHF